The present entry profiles one T cell receptor (beta chain) with its context. Sequencing was performed with immunoSEQ multiplex PCR; in TCRdb, only in-frame clones are kept and a portion is missing. The sample records about 89,000 clones, roughly 94% being singletons. This specimen belongs to a study of technical replicates of blood from a handful of donors. Sequenced: T cells isolated from PBMCs. This clonotype was obtained from a human donor in good health.

For the CDR3, the DNA is TGTGCCAGCAGCAACAAGAACACTGAAGCTTTCTTT. The encoded protein is CASSNKNTEAFF. The gene calls are TRBV9 and TRBJ1-1; D call uncertain. Germline V gene lookup returns CDR1 SGDLS and CDR2 YYNGEE. The V end was cut by 4 bases, the J end by 1 base, with 5 bases between. The CDR3 runs 12 residues.